This T cell receptor (beta chain) derives from a study of T-cell reconstitution after alpha-beta-depleted transplantation in children (TCRdb year 2016). Notes on the research overall: T-cell immune reconstitution after TCRalphabeta/CD19-depleted allogeneic hematopoietic cell transplantation in children was quantitatively tracked in the study by means of TCR repertoire profiling. The full study reports these points: Hyperexpanded clone frequencies declined over subsequent months; after one year, T-cell counts and TCRbeta diversity were mostly attributed to newly produced T cells. About two months after transplant, the apparently early recovery of alphabetaT-cell counts reportedly depended on just several hundred clones that had expanded rapidly and came from non-depleted graft cells. In some patients, the high TCRbeta diversity seen at day 60 was put down to recipient T cells and intrathymic progenitors that had survived conditioning.

Library prep was done by PCR. Sequencer: Illumina HiSeq 2500. Molecular barcoding was employed in the preparation of TCR libraries, with unique molecular identifiers being used to normalize TCRbeta repertoire quantification. In-frame beta chains were kept once TCRdb had trimmed the public reads at Q25 with fastp and called clones with MiXCR. Here each entry gathers all rows of one CDR3 protein and keeps the most common genes and DNA. This sample gives 300,000 to 350,000 distinct CDR3 sequences in total; roughly 15% of them show up just once. The ten largest clonotypes hold around two fifths of the sample. From a lookup of the germline V gene (reference sequence), CDR1 and CDR2 are SEHNR and FQNEAQ. From its cysteine to its phenylalanine, the CDR3 spans 16 amino acids. Only the CDR3 part of the read is kept: 48 bases, read in frame from the first base. Trimming removed 1 base from V and 5 bases from J; the gene matches leave 5 bases unexplained.

What this sample's treatment or condition label stands for: allogeneic hematopoietic cell transplantation with graft depleted of TCRalphabeta T cells and CD19 B cells. Transplant recipients were children who received TCRalphabeta/CD19-depleted allogeneic hematopoietic cell grafts. This clonotype was observed a few times. Its antigen remains undetermined. Nothing much larger sits one base from this clone, and base qualities are not available. The rearrangement combines TRBV7-9 with TRBJ2-1; 10 bases in the middle match TRBD1. The sequence was obtained from a male patient between 2 and 15 years old who had a stem cell transplant for acute lymphoblastic leukemia, so the T cells may come from the graft donor. The specimen was PBMCs, mostly from graft donor cells, collected 360 days after TCRalphabeta/CD19-depleted stem cell transplant. The CDR3 region reads CASSLGGTGADNEQFF. The bases read TGTGCCAGCAGCTTAGGTGGGACAGGGGCAGACAATGAGCAGTTCTTC.